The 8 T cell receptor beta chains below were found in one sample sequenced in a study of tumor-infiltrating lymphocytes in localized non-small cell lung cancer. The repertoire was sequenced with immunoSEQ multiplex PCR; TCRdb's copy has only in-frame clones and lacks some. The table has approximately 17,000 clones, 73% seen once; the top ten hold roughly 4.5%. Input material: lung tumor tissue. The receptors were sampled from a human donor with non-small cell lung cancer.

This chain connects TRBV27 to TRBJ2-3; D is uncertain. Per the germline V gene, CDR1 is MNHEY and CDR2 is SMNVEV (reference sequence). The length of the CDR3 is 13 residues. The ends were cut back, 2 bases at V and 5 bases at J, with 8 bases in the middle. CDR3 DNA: TGTGCCAGCAGTTTAAGGGCCTTAGATACGCAGTATTTT. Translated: CASSLRALDTQYF.

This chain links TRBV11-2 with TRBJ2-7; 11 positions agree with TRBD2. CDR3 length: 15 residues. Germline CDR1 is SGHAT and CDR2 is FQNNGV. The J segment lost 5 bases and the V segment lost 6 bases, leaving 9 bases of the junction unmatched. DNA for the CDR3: TGTGCCAGCAGGCGAACTAGCGGGAGTCCCCACGAGCAGTACTTC. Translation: CASRRTSGSPHEQYF.

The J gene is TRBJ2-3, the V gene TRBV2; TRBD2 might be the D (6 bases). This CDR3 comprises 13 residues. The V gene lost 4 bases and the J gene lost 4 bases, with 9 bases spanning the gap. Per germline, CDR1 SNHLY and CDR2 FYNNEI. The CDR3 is CASSGQRADTQYF. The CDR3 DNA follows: TGTGCCAGCAGTGGACAGCGGGCAGATACGCAGTATTTT.

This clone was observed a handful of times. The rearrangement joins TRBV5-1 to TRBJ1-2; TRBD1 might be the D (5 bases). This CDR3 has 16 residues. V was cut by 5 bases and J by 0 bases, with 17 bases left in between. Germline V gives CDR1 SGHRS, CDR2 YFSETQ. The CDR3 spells CASRRAGRGSNYGYTF. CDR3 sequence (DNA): TGCGCCAGCAGAAGGGCAGGGAGGGGATCTAACTATGGCTACACCTTC.

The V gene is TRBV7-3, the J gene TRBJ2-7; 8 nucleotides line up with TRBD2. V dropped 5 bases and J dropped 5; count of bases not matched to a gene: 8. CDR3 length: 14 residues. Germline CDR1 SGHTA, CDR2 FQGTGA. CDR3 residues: CASSMTGGANEQYF. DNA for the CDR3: TGTGCCAGCAGCATGACCGGGGGGGCCAACGAGCAGTACTTC.

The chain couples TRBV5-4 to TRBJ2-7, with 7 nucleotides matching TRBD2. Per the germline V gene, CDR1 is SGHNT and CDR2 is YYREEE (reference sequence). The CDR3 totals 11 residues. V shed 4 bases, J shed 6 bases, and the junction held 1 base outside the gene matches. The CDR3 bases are TGTGCCAGCAGCGGCGGGGGCGAGCAGTACTTC. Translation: CASSGGGEQYF.

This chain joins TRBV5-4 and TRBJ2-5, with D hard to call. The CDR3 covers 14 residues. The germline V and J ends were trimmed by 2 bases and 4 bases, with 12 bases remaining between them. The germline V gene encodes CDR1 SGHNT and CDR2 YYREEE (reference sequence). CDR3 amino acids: CASSFSSSRETQYF. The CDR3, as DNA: TGTGCCAGCAGCTTTTCTAGTAGTCGAGAGACCCAGTACTTC.

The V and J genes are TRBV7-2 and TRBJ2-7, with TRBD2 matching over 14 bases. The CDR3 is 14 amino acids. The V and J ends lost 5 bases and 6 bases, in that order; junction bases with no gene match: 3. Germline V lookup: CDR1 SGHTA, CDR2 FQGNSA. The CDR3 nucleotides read TGTGCCAGCAGCCCCGGGACTAGCGGGAGCGAGCAGTACTTC. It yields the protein CASSPGTSGSEQYF. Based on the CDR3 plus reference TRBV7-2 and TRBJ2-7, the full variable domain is GAGVSQSPSNKVTEKGKDVELRCDPISGHTALYWYRQSLGQGLEFLIYFQGNSAPDKSGLPSDRFSAERTGGSVSTLTIQRTQQEDSAVYLCASSPGTSGSEQYFGPGTRLTVT.